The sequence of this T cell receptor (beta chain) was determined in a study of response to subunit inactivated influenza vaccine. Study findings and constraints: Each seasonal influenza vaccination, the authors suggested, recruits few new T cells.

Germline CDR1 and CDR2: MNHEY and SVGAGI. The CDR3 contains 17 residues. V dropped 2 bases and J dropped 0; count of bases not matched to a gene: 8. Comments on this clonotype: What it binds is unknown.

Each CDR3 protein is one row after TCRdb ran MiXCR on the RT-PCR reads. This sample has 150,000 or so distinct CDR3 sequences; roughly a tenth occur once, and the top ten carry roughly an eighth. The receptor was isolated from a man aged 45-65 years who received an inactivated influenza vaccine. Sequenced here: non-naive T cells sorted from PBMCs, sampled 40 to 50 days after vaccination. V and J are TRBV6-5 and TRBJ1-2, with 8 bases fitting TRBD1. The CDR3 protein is CASSYGQGRIANYGYTF. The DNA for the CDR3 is TGTGCCAGCAGTTACGGACAGGGACGAATAGCTAACTATGGCTACACCTTC.